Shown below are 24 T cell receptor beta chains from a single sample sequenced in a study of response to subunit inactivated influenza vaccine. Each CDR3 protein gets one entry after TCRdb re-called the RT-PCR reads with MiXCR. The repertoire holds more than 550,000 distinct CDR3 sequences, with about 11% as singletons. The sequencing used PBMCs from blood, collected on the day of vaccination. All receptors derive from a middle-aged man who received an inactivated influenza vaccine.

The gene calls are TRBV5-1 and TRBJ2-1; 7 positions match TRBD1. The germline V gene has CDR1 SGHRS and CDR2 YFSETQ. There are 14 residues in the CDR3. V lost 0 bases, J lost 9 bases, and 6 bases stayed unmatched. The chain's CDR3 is CASSLGGQHVEQFF. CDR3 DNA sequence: TGCGCCAGCAGCTTGGGGGGACAGCACGTTGAGCAGTTCTTC.

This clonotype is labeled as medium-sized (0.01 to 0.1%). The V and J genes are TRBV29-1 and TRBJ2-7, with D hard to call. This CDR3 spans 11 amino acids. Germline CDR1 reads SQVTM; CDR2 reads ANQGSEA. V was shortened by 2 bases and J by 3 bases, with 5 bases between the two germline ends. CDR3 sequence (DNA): TGCAGCGTTGAAATAGGCTACGAGCAGTACTTC. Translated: CSVEIGYEQYF.

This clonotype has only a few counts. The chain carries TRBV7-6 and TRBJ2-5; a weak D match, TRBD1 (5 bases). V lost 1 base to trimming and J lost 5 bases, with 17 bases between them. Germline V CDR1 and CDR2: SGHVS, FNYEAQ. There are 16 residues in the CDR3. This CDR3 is CASSLEGPGQRETQYF. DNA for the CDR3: TGTGCCAGCAGCTTAGAGGGTCCCGGACAAAGGGAGACCCAGTACTTC.

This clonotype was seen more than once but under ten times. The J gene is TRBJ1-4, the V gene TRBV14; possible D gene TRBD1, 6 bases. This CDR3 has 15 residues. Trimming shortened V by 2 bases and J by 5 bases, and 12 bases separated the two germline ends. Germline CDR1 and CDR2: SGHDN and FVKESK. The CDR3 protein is CASSQRTAENEKLFF. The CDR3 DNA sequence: TGTGCCAGCAGCCAAAGGACAGCCGAAAATGAAAAACTGTTTTTT.

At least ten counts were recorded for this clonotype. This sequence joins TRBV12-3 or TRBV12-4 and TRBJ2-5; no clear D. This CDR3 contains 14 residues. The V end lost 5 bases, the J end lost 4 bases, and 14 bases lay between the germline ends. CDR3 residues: CASSVASSAETQYF. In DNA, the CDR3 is TGTGCCAGCAGTGTGGCGTCTTCAGCAGAGACCCAGTACTTC.

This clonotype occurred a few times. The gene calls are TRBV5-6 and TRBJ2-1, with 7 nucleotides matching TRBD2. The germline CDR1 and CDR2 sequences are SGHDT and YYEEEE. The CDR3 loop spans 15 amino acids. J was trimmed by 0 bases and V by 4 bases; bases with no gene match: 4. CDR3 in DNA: TGTGCCAGCAGCCTTAGCGGGTTCTCCTACAATGAGCAGTTCTTC. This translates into CASSLSGFSYNEQFF.

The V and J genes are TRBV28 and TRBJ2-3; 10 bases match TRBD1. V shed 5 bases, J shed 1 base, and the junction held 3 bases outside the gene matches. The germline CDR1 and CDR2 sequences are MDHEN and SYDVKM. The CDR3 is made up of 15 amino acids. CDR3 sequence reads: CASSAGTGGTDTQYF. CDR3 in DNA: TGTGCCAGCAGTGCTGGGACAGGGGGCACAGATACGCAGTATTTT.

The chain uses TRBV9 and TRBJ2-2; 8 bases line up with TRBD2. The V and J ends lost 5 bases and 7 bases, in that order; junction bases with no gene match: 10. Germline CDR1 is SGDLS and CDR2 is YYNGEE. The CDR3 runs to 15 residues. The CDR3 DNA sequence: TGTGCCAGCAGGGGTGCCAGCGGGAGTTACGGGGAGCTGTTTTTT. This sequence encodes CASRGASGSYGELFF.

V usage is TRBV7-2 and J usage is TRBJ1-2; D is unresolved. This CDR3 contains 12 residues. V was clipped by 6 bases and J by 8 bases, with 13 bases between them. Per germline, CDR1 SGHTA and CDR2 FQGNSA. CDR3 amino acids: CASSKDREGYTF. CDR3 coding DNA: TGTGCCAGCAGTAAGGACCGGGAAGGCTACACCTTC.

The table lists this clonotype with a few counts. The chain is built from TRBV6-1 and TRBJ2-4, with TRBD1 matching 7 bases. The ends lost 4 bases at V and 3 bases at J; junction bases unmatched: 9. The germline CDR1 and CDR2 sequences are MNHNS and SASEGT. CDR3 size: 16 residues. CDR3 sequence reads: CASSVEIGGGKNIQYF. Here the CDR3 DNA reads TGTGCCAGCAGTGTCGAAATAGGGGGCGGCAAAAACATTCAGTACTTC.

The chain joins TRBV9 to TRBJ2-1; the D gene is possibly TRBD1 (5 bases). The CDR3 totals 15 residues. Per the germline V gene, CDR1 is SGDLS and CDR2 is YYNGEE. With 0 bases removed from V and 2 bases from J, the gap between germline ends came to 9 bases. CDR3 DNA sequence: TGTGCCAGCAGCGTAGATGAAGGGGCCTACAATGAGCAGTTCTTC. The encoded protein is CASSVDEGAYNEQFF. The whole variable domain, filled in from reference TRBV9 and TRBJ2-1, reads DSGVTQTPKHLITATGQRVTLRCSPRSGDLSVYWYQQSLDQGLQFLIQYYNGEERAKGNILERFSAQQFPDLHSELNLSSLELGDSALYFCASSVDEGAYNEQFFGPGTRLTVL.

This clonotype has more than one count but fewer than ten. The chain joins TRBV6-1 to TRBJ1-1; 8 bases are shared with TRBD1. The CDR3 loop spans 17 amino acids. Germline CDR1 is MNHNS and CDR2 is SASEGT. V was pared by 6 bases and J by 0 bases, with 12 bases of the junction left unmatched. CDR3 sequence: CASRTLLRDRLNTEAFF. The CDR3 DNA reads TGTGCCAGCAGAACCTTACTCCGGGACAGGCTGAACACTGAAGCTTTCTTT.

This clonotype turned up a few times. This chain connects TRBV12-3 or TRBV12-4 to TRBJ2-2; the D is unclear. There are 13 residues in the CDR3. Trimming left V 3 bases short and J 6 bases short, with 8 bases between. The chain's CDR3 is CASSFSGSGELFF. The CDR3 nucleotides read TGTGCCAGCAGTTTCTCCGGATCCGGGGAGCTGTTTTTT.

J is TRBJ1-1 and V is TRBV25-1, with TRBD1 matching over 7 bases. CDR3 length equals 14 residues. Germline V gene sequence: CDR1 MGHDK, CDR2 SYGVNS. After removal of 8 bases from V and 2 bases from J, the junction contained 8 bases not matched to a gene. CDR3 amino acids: CASSIGTANTEAFF. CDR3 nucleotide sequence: TGTGCCAGCTCGATAGGGACAGCTAACACTGAAGCTTTCTTT.

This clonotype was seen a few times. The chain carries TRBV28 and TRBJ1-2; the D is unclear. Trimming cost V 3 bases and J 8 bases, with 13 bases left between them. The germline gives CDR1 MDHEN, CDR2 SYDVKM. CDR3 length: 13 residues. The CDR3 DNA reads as TGTGCCAGCAGTTTGATGACGGTCGAGGGCTACACCTTC. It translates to CASSLMTVEGYTF.

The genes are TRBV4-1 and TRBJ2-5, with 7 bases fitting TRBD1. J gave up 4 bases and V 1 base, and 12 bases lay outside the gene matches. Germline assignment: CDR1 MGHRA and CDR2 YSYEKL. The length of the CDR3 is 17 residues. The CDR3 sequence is CASSQGVYNRGLETQYF. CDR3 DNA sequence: TGCGCCAGCAGCCAAGGGGTTTACAACAGGGGTTTAGAGACCCAGTACTTC.

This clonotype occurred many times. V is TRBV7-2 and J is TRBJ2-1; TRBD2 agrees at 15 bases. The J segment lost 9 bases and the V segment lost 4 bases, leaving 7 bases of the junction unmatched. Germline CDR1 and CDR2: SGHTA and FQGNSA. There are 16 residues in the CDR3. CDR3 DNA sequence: TGTGCCAGCAGCTCTCGGACTAGCGGGGGGGCACTTGAGCAGTTCTTC. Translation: CASSSRTSGGALEQFF.

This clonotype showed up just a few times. DNA of the CDR3: TGTGCCAGCAGTTACCGTGATATCATCGACCCCCAGCATTTT. Its translation: CASSYRDIIDPQHF. The V and J genes are TRBV6-2 or TRBV6-3 and TRBJ1-5; D ambiguous. The germline V gene has CDR1 MNHEY and CDR2 SVGEGT. CDR3 size: 14 residues. V gave up 2 bases and J gave up 10 bases, with 15 bases separating them.

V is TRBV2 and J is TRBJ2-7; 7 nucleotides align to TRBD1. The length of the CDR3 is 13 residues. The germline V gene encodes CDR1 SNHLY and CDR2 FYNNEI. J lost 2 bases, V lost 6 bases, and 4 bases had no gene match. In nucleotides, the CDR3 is TGTGCCAGCAGACCGGACAGGACCTACGAGCAGTACTTC. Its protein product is CASRPDRTYEQYF. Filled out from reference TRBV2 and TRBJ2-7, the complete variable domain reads EPEVTQTPSHQVTQMGQEVILRCVPISNHLYFYWYRQILGQKVEFLVSFYNNEISEKSEIFDDQFSVERPDGSNFTLKIRSTKLEDSAMYFCASRPDRTYEQYFGPGTRLTVT.

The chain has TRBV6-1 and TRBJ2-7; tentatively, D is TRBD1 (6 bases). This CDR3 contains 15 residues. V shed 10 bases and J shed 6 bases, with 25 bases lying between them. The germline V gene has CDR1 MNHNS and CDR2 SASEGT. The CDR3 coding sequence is TGTGCCACCGGAAGGCAGGGGCCCCTTGAGGGCGAGCAGTACTTC. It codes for CATGRQGPLEGEQYF.

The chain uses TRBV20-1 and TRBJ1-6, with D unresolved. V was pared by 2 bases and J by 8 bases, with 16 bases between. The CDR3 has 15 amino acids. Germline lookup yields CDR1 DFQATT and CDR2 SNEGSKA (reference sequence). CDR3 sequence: CSARPRRGKDSPLHF. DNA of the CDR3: TGCAGTGCTAGACCAAGACGGGGAAAAGATTCACCCCTCCACTTT.

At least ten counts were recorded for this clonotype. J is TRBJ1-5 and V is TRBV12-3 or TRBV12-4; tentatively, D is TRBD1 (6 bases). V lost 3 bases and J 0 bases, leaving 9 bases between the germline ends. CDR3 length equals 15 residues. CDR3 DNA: TGTGCCAGCAGTTTGGGGGACATTAGCAATCAGCCCCAGCATTTT. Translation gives CASSLGDISNQPQHF.

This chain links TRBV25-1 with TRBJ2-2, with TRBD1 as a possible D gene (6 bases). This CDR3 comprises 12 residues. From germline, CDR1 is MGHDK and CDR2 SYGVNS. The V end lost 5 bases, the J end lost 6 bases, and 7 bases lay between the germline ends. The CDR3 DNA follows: TGTGCCAGCAGTAAGGGGGCCGGGGAGCTGTTTTTT. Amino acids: CASSKGAGELFF.

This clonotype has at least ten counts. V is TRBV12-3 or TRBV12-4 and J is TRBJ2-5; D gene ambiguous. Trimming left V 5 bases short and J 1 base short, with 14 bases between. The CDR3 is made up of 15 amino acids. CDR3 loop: CASSRSVLFQETQYF. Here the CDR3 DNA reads TGTGCCAGCAGTAGGTCCGTTTTATTCCAAGAGACCCAGTACTTC.